Each of the 31 T cell receptor beta chains below was sequenced from the same sample in a study of cytomegalovirus exposure and HLA in healthy donors. It was with 60 Vbeta and 13 Jbeta primers that the PCR ran. Produced via immunoSEQ multiplex PCR; TCRdb's table is partial and in-frame only. The sample yields roughly 68,000 clones, about three quarters seen once. The specimen was PBMCs. These receptors came from a male donor in good health and CMV-seropositive.

The chain has TRBV18 and TRBJ1-2; 8 bases are a match to TRBD1. Germline CDR1 is KGHSH and CDR2 is LQKENI. This CDR3 has 12 amino acids. The junction had 6 bases not matched to a gene; V was cut back by 3 bases and J by 12 bases. This CDR3 is CASSPGQGGNTF. The CDR3 DNA is TGTGCCAGCTCACCCGGACAGGGTGGGAACACCTTC.

The chain combines TRBV7-6 with TRBJ2-2, with D possibly TRBD1 on 5 matching bases. V lost 1 base and J 5 bases, leaving 11 bases between the germline ends. The germline CDR1 and CDR2 sequences are SGHVS and FNYEAQ. This CDR3 spans 15 amino acids. Written as DNA, the CDR3 is TGTGCCAGCAGCTTAGTAGGGGTAGGGACCGGGGAGCTGTTTTTT. Amino acid sequence: CASSLVGVGTGELFF. Supplemented by reference TRBV7-6 and TRBJ2-2, the full variable domain reads GAGVSQSPRYKVTKRGQDVALRCDPISGHVSLYWYRQALGQGPEFLTYFNYEAQQDKSGLPNDRFSAERPEGSISTLTIQRTEQRDSAMYRCASSLVGVGTGELFFGEGSRLTVL.

This chain joins TRBV5-1 and TRBJ2-7; D uncertain. The germline CDR1 and CDR2 sequences are SGHRS and YFSETQ. Trimming pared 0 bases from V and 2 bases from J, leaving 15 bases between. This CDR3 spans 16 amino acids. CDR3 loop: CASSLASITNTYEQYF. In nucleotides, the CDR3 is TGCGCCAGCAGCTTGGCCTCGATCACCAACACCTACGAGCAGTACTTC.

This chain joins TRBV7-2 and TRBJ1-5; weak D call: TRBD1 (5 bases). The CDR3 is made up of 15 amino acids. Trimming took 1 base from V and 6 from J, leaving 13 bases between them. Germline V gives CDR1 SGHTA, CDR2 FQGNSA. This CDR3 is CASSLDRGMGQPQHF. In DNA form, the CDR3 reads TGTGCCAGCAGCTTAGATCGGGGGATGGGTCAGCCCCAGCATTTT.

The chain links TRBV25-1 to TRBJ1-2, with no clear D. Germline V lookup: CDR1 MGHDK, CDR2 SYGVNS. CDR3 size: 13 residues. Trimming left V 2 bases short and J 2 bases short, with 6 bases between. The CDR3 sequence is CASSERRNYGYTF. CDR3 nucleotides: TGTGCCAGCAGTGAAAGGAGGAACTATGGCTACACCTTC.

This clone was seen once. V usage is TRBV28 and J usage is TRBJ2-7, with 11 positions matching TRBD2. This CDR3 is 15 amino acids long. V lost 6 bases, J lost 3 bases, and 7 bases stayed unmatched. Germline CDR1 MDHEN, CDR2 SYDVKM. The CDR3 region has the DNA TGTGCCAGCAGAGTCAAACTAGCGGGGGTCTACGAGCAGTACTTC. It codes for CASRVKLAGVYEQYF.

This chain joins TRBV2 and TRBJ2-2; D gene unclear. Trimming stripped 3 bases from V and 0 bases from J, with 11 bases between. The length of the CDR3 is 16 residues. In germline, CDR1 is SNHLY, CDR2 FYNNEI. Written as DNA, the CDR3 is TGTGCCAGCAGTGAGTCGCCAGTTGCGAACACCGGGGAGCTGTTTTTT. It encodes CASSESPVANTGELFF.

The V and J genes are TRBV28 and TRBJ2-7; 7 bases map to TRBD2. The CDR3 loop spans 16 amino acids. V lost 5 bases to trimming and J lost 2 bases; unmatched junction nucleotides: 12. CDR1 is MDHEN and CDR2 is SYDVKM in the germline V gene. Here the CDR3 reads CASSKTPRGEAYEQYF. CDR3 nucleotide sequence: TGTGCCAGCAGTAAAACCCCACGGGGGGAAGCCTACGAGCAGTACTTC.

The V call is TRBV28, the J call TRBJ2-7; the match to TRBD1 covers 9 bases. The CDR3 is 16 amino acids. Trimming cost V 3 bases and J 5 bases; bases outside gene matches: 11. Germline V lookup: CDR1 MDHEN, CDR2 SYDVKM. The CDR3 region is CASSFRDREFKNEQYF. The CDR3 nucleotides are TGTGCCAGCAGTTTTAGGGACAGGGAGTTTAAAAACGAGCAGTACTTC.

The J gene is TRBJ2-7, the V gene TRBV19, with TRBD2 matching 7 bases. This CDR3 spans 16 amino acids. V lost 2 bases and J lost 6; bases outside the gene matches: 13. The germline V gene encodes CDR1 LNHDA and CDR2 SQIVND (reference sequence). CDR3 in DNA: TGTGCCAGTAGTATATATCTCGGCAGGGAGGGAGGCGAGCAGTACTTC. This codes for CASSIYLGREGGEQYF.

This clone was detected only a few times. The chain employs TRBV5-1 and TRBJ1-1; 7 bases match TRBD1. CDR3 size: 13 residues. Germline-derived CDR1 and CDR2 are SGHRS and YFSETQ. With 7 bases clipped from V and 3 bases from J, the junction kept 6 bases outside the gene matches. CDR3 loop: CASSRDSHTEAFF. CDR3 DNA: TGCGCCAGCTCTCGGGACAGCCACACTGAAGCTTTCTTT.

The V gene is TRBV5-1, the J gene TRBJ2-7; D may be TRBD1 (6 bases). CDR1 is SGHRS, CDR2 YFSETQ, per germline. Between the trimmed V and J ends, which lost 2 bases and 3 bases, there was a span of 12 bases. The length of the CDR3 is 14 residues. CDR3 protein: CASSLKQGRYEQYF. The CDR3, as DNA: TGCGCCAGCAGCTTAAAACAGGGCCGCTACGAGCAGTACTTC.

Turning to this clone: The junction differs from germline at one of its ends, possibly a read error. The genes are TRBV11-3 and TRBJ1-1; a weak D match, TRBD1 (5 bases). Germline CDR1 and CDR2: SGHNT and YENEEA. The CDR3 sequence is 14 residues long. The CDR3 is CASSLGAQNTEAFF. CDR3 in DNA: TGTGCCAGCAGTTTAGGGGCTCAGAACACTGAAGCTTTCTTT.

The rearrangement joins TRBV7-2 to TRBJ2-7; tentatively, D is TRBD1 (6 bases). Germline lookup yields CDR1 SGHTA and CDR2 FQGNSA. With 1 base removed from V and 5 bases from J, the gap between germline ends came to 9 bases. CDR3 length equals 13 residues. CDR3 sequence (DNA): TGTGCCAGCAGCTTAGTCAGGGGCCACGAGCAGTACTTC. Translating gives CASSLVRGHEQYF.

The chain has TRBV4-2 and TRBJ2-3; TRBD2 is a possible D gene (6 bases). Germline V gives CDR1 LGHNA, CDR2 YNFKEQ. The V and J ends lost 4 bases and 5 bases respectively, with 7 bases between them. This CDR3 comprises 12 residues. The CDR3 nucleotides are TGTGCCAGCAGCCCGCGGGGAGATACGCAGTATTTT. Translating gives CASSPRGDTQYF.

This chain connects TRBV6-5 to TRBJ2-5; 8 bases are shared with TRBD1. This CDR3 contains 14 residues. With 5 bases clipped from V and 5 bases from J, the junction kept 7 bases outside the gene matches. Germline CDR1 and CDR2: MNHEY and SVGAGI. CDR3 protein: CASSPQGARETQYF. CDR3 nucleotides: TGTGCCAGCAGTCCCCAGGGGGCGCGGGAGACCCAGTACTTC.

The rearrangement links TRBV6-5 to TRBJ1-1; D is possibly TRBD1 (5 bases). The V gene's germline CDR1 is MNHEY and CDR2 SVGAGI. This CDR3 is 12 amino acids long. V lost 6 bases and J lost 10, with 15 bases in between. CDR3 loop: CASSPGPGRAFF. CDR3 in DNA: TGTGCCAGCAGCCCAGGGCCCGGTAGAGCTTTCTTT.

The rearrangement joins TRBV5-1 to TRBJ2-1, with 8 positions matching TRBD2. In germline, CDR1 is SGHRS, CDR2 YFSETQ. The CDR3 is made up of 16 amino acids. Germline trimming cut 3 bases from V and 9 bases from J; bases unmatched to any gene: 14. CDR3 coding DNA: TGCGCCAGCAGCTCGACCGGGGGTAGCGGGGTGGTTGAGCAGTTCTTC. It codes for CASSSTGGSGVVEQFF.

A single count supports this clone. The chain joins TRBV5-1 to TRBJ2-5; 10 bases are shared with TRBD1. The CDR3 runs 14 residues. The V segment lost 5 bases and the J segment 4 bases; nucleotides outside the gene matches: 5. Germline values: CDR1 SGHRS, CDR2 YFSETQ. CDR3 sequence reads: CASSKTGGAETQYF. CDR3 DNA: TGCGCCAGCAGTAAGACAGGGGGCGCAGAGACCCAGTACTTC.

V and J are TRBV7-9 and TRBJ2-5; D perhaps matches TRBD2 (6 bases). Trimming took 6 bases from V and 2 from J, leaving 19 bases between them. This CDR3 is 16 amino acids long. Germline V gene data show CDR1 as SEHNR and CDR2 as FQNEAQ (reference sequence). The chain's CDR3 is CASSFLRDLLQETQYF. The DNA for the CDR3 is TGTGCCAGCAGTTTTCTACGGGACTTACTACAAGAGACCCAGTACTTC.

V is TRBV5-6 and J is TRBJ2-7, with a weak D call TRBD1 (6 bases). The V and J ends lost 5 bases and 6 bases respectively, with 15 bases between them. Germline lookup yields CDR1 SGHDT and CDR2 YYEEEE. This CDR3 is built from 13 residues. CDR3 loop: CASRPIGGREQYF. The CDR3 DNA reads TGTGCCAGCAGACCCATAGGGGGTCGCGAGCAGTACTTC. The whole variable domain, remainder taken from reference TRBV5-6 and TRBJ2-7, is DAGVTQSPTHLIKTRGQQVTLRCSPKSGHDTVSWYQQALGQGPQFIFQYYEEEERQRGNFPDRFSGHQFPNYSSELNVNALLLGDSALYLCASRPIGGREQYFGPGTRLTVT.

This clone occurred a few times. The genes are TRBV2 and TRBJ1-1; the D gene is possibly TRBD1 (5 bases). V was trimmed by 7 bases and J by 1 base, leaving 19 bases between them. CDR3 length equals 16 residues. The germline V gene has CDR1 SNHLY and CDR2 FYNNEI. CDR3 nucleotides: TGTGCCAGCATTGGGGGGGGTAGGGGCCGGAACACTGAAGCTTTCTTT. Amino acids: CASIGGGRGRNTEAFF.

The chain joins TRBV7-3 to TRBJ1-6; D not resolved. The CDR3 has 17 residues. V was cut by 5 bases and J by 7 bases, with 21 bases left in between. CDR1 and CDR2 from the germline V gene are SGHTA and FQGTGA. The CDR3 coding sequence is TGTGCCAGCAGCCAGCGACTAGGTTGGGCCCGGAATTCACCCCTCCACTTT. Encoded protein: CASSQRLGWARNSPLHF. The full variable domain, completed using reference TRBV7-3 and TRBJ1-6, is GAGVSQTPSNKVTEKGKYVELRCDPISGHTALYWYRQSLGQGPEFLIYFQGTGAADDSGLPNDRFFAVRPEGSVSTLKIQRTERGDSAVYLCASSQRLGWARNSPLHFGNGTRLTVT.

The rearrangement uses TRBV4-3 and TRBJ2-7, with 7 bases fitting TRBD1. Trimming cost V 4 bases and J 0 bases; bases outside gene matches: 9. Germline CDR1 LGHNA, CDR2 YSLEER. CDR3 length: 16 residues. The CDR3 spells CASSREQGNPSYEQYF. The CDR3 coding sequence is TGCGCCAGCAGCCGGGAACAGGGGAACCCCTCCTACGAGCAGTACTTC.

This clone was counted between two and nine times. V gene TRBV6-5 combines with J gene TRBJ1-2; the D is unclear. Germline lookup yields CDR1 MNHEY and CDR2 SVGAGI. The CDR3 is made up of 14 amino acids. Trimming took 2 bases from V and 5 from J, leaving 12 bases between them. CDR3 DNA sequence: TGTGCCAGCAGTTACGGGCCGATAAGTTATGGCTACACCTTC. Translated: CASSYGPISYGYTF.

The chain is built from TRBV29-1 and TRBJ2-7, with 7 bases lining up with TRBD1. This CDR3 comprises 14 residues. The germline CDR1 and CDR2 sequences are SQVTM and ANQGSEA. The V gene end was trimmed by 5 bases and the J gene end by 6 bases; junction bases not matched to a gene: 13. CDR3 loop: CSVPGTVQAGEQYF. The CDR3, as DNA: TGCAGCGTTCCCGGGACAGTTCAAGCAGGCGAGCAGTACTTC.

V gene TRBV2 combines with J gene TRBJ1-5, with TRBD1 matching 7 bases. CDR1 is SNHLY and CDR2 is FYNNEI in the germline V gene. This CDR3 has 16 amino acids. Trimming cost V 7 bases and J 0 bases; bases outside gene matches: 9. In DNA, the CDR3 is TGTGCCAGCACCAGGGGGAGGACTGCTAGCAATCAGCCCCAGCATTTT. Protein: CASTRGRTASNQPQHF.

CDR3 DNA: TGCGCCAGCAGCGGTCTGGACAGCCTCTCTGGAAACACCATATATTTT. As protein: CASSGLDSLSGNTIYF. V and J are TRBV5-1 and TRBJ1-3; tentative D call: TRBD1 (6 bases). Germline values: CDR1 SGHRS, CDR2 YFSETQ. This CDR3 region has 16 residues. Between the trimmed V and J ends, which lost 4 bases and 0 bases, there was a span of 14 bases.

This sequence joins TRBV7-3 and TRBJ2-2, with D tentatively TRBD1 (6 bases). Trimming took 4 bases from V and 1 from J, leaving 10 bases between them. The germline gives CDR1 SGHTA, CDR2 FQGTGA. The CDR3 runs to 15 residues. The CDR3 bases are TGTGCCAGCAGCTCGCAGACAGGGAACACCGGGGAGCTGTTTTTT. Translation gives CASSSQTGNTGELFF.

In its sample, this clone was seen a few times. The chain recombines TRBV15 with TRBJ1-1; D unclear. Trimming removed 0 bases from V and 2 bases from J, with 13 bases in between. The germline V gene has CDR1 LNHNV and CDR2 YYDKDF (reference sequence). The CDR3 is made up of 16 amino acids. Here the CDR3 DNA reads TGTGCCACCAGCAGAGATCAAGGCACTAAAAACACTGAAGCTTTCTTT. Its protein product is CATSRDQGTKNTEAFF.

This chain links TRBV6-6 with TRBJ1-5; 9 bases line up with TRBD1. CDR1 is MNHNY and CDR2 is SVGAGI in the germline V gene (reference sequence). The CDR3 runs to 16 residues. V lost 5 bases, J lost 0 bases, and 5 bases stayed unmatched. DNA of the CDR3: TGTGCCAGCAGTCGGACAGGGGATTATAGCAATCAGCCCCAGCATTTT. Translated, it gives CASSRTGDYSNQPQHF.